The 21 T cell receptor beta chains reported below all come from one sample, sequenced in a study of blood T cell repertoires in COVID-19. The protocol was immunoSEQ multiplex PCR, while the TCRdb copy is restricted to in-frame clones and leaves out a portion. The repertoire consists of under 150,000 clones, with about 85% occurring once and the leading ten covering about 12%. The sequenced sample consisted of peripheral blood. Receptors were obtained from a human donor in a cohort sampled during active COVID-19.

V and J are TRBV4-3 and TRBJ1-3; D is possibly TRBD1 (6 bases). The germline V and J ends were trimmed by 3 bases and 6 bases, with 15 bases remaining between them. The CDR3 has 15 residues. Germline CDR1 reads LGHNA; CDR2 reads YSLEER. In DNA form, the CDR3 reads TGCGCCAGCAGCCACGATACAGGGTCGGCAAACACCATATATTTT. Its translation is CASSHDTGSANTIYF.

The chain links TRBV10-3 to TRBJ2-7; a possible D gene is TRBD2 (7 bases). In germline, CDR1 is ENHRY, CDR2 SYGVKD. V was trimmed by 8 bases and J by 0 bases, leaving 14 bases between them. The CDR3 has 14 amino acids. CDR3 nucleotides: TGTGCCATCGGGAGGGGGGCATCCTCCTACGAGCAGTACTTC. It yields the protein CAIGRGASSYEQYF.

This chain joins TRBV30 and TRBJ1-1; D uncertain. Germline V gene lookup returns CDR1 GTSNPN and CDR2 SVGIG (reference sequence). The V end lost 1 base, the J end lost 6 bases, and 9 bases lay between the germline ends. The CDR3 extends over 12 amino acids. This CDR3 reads CAWSEVGAEAFF. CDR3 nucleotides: TGTGCCTGGAGTGAGGTTGGAGCTGAAGCTTTCTTT. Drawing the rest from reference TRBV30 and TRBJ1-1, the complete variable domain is SQTIHQWPATLVQPVGSPLSLECTVEGTSNPNLYWYRQAAGRGLQLLFYSVGIGQISSEVPQNLSASRPQDRQFILSSKKLLLSDSGFYLCAWSEVGAEAFFGQGTRLTVV.

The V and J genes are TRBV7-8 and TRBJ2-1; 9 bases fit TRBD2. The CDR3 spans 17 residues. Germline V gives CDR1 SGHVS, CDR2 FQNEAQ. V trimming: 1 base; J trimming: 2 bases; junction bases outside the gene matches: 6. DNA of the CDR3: TGTGCCAGCAGCTTAGGTCTAGCGGGGACCCCCTACAATGAGCAGTTCTTC. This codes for CASSLGLAGTPYNEQFF.

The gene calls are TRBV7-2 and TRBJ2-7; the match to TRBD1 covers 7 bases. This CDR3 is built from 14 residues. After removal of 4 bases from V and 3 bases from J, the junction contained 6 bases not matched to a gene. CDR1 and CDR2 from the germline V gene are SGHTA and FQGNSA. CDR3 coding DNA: TGTGCCAGCAGCTCAAACCGGGACAGCTACGAGCAGTACTTC. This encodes CASSSNRDSYEQYF.

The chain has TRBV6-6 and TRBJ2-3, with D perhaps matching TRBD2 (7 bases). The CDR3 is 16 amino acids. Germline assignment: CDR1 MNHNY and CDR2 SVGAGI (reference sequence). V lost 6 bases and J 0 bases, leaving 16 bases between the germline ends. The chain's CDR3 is CASSSRGGASTDTQYF. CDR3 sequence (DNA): TGTGCCAGCAGCTCCAGAGGGGGGGCTAGCACAGATACGCAGTATTTT.

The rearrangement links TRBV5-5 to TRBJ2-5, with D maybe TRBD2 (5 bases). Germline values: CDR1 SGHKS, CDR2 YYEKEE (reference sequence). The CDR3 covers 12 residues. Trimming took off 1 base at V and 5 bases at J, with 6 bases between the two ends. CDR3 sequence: CASSLWEETQYF. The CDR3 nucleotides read TGTGCCAGCAGCTTGTGGGAGGAGACCCAGTACTTC.

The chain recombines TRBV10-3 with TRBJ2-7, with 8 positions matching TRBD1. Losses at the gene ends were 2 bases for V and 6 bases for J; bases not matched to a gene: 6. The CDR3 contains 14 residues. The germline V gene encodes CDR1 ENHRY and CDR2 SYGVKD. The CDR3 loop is CAISEGLTGGEQYF. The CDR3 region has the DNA TGTGCCATCAGTGAGGGGCTAACAGGGGGCGAGCAGTACTTC.

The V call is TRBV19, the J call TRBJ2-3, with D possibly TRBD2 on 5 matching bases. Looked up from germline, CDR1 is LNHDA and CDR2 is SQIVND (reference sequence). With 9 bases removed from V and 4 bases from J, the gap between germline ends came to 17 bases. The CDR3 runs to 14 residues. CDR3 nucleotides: TGTGCCAGCCGTCTAGGAGGCATTTCAGATACGCAGTATTTT. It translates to CASRLGGISDTQYF.

CDR3 nucleotide sequence: TGTGCCAGCAGCTTTGAAGGGGCAACTAATGAAAAACTGTTTTTT. This translates into CASSFEGATNEKLFF. V usage is TRBV5-4 and J usage is TRBJ1-4; a possible D gene is TRBD1 (5 bases). Trimming removed 2 bases at V and 0 bases at J, with 8 bases between. Germline V lookup: CDR1 SGHNT, CDR2 YYREEE (reference sequence). The CDR3 has 15 amino acids.

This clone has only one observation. DNA of the CDR3: TGCGCCAGCAGCCTGGGGGGGGAGGCTTTCTTT. This translates into CASSLGGEAFF. The rearrangement links TRBV10-2 to TRBJ1-1, with D possibly TRBD1 on 5 matching bases. The germline CDR1 and CDR2 sequences are WSHSY and SAAADI. CDR3 length: 11 residues. V was shortened by 6 bases and J by 11 bases, with 13 bases between the two germline ends.

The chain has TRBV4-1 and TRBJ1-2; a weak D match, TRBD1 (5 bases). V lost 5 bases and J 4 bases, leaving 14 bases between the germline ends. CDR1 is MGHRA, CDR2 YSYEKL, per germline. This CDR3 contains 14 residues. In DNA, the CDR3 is TGCGCCAGCAGCGACCCGGGACTGAGCTATGGCTACACCTTC. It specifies CASSDPGLSYGYTF.

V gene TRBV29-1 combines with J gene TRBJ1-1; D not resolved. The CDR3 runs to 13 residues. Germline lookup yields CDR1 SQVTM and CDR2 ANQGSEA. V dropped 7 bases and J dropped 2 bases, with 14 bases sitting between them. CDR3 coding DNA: TGCAGCGCACCTAGGGAGGGCAACACTGAAGCTTTCTTT. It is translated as CSAPREGNTEAFF.

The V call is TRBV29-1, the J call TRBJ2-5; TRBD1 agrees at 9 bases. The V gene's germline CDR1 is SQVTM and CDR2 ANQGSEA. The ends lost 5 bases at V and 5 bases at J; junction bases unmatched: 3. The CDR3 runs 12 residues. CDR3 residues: CSVWTGDETQYF. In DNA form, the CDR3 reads TGCAGCGTTTGGACAGGGGACGAGACCCAGTACTTC. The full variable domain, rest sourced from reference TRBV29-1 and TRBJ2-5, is SAVISQKPSRDICQRGTSLTIQCQVDSQVTMMFWYRQQPGQSLTLIATANQGSEATYESGFVIDKFPISRPNLTFSTLTVSNMSPEDSSIYLCSVWTGDETQYFGPGTRLLVL.

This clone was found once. CDR3 amino acids: CSAMGSSLSGNTIYF. The CDR3 DNA reads TGCAGCGCGATGGGGAGCAGCCTCTCTGGAAACACCATATATTTT. This chain uses TRBV29-1 with TRBJ1-3; D uncertain. Germline values: CDR1 SQVTM, CDR2 ANQGSEA. V was pared by 7 bases and J by 0 bases, with 16 bases between. This CDR3 spans 15 amino acids.

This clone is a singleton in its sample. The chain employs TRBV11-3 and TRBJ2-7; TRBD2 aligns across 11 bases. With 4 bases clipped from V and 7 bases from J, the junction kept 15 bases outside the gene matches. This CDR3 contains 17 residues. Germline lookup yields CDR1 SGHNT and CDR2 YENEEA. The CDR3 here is CASSSTVAGGLNREQYF. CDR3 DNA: TGTGCCAGCAGCTCCACGGTAGCGGGGGGGCTCAACCGGGAGCAGTACTTC.

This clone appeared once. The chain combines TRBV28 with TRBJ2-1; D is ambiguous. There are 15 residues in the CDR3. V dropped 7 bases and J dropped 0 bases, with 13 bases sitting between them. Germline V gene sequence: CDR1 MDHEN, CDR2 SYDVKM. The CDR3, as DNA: TGTGCCAGCATTCACGGTGCCCGCTCCTACAATGAGCAGTTCTTC. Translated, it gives CASIHGARSYNEQFF. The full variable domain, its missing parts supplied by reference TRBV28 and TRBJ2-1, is DVKVTQSSRYLVKRTGEKVFLECVQDMDHENMFWYRQDPGLGLRLIYFSYDVKMKEKGDIPEGYSVSREKKERFSLILESASTNQTSMYLCASIHGARSYNEQFFGPGTRLTVL.

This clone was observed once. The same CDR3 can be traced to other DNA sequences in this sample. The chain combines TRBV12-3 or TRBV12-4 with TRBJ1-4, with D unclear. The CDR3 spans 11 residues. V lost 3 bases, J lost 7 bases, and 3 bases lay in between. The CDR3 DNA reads TGTGCCAGCAGTTTGAGTGAAAAACTGTTTTTT. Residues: CASSLSEKLFF.

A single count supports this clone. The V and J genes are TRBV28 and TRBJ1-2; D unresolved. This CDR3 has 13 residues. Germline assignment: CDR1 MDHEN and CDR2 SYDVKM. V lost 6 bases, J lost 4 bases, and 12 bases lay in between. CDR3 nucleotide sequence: TGTGCCAGCAGGACTTCGGCGGGCTATGGCTACACCTTC. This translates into CASRTSAGYGYTF.

CDR3 coding DNA: TGTGCCAGCAGCGGGTGGGTGGGGGCCCGCGAGCAGTACTTC. Protein sequence: CASSGWVGAREQYF. The chain recombines TRBV13 with TRBJ2-7, with D possibly being TRBD1 (6 bases). Trimming shortened V by 5 bases and J by 6 bases, and 17 bases separated the two germline ends. The CDR3 contains 14 residues. CDR1 PRHDT and CDR2 FYEKMQ come from the germline V gene (reference sequence).

Written as DNA, the CDR3 is TGTGCCAGCAGTTCCCAACCTAACAATCAGCCCCAGCATTTT. This encodes CASSSQPNNQPQHF. The genes are TRBV6-2 or TRBV6-3 and TRBJ1-5; D gene uncertain. Germline V gene sequence: CDR1 MNHEY, CDR2 SVGEGT. Deletions cut 4 bases from V and 3 bases from J, with 10 bases between. CDR3 length equals 14 residues.